These 24 T cell receptor beta chains share one sample of origin, sequenced in a study of CD8 T cells in ankylosing spondylitis. TCRdb passed the 5' RACE reads through MiXCR, listing each CDR3 protein once. The table has 200,000 or so distinct CDR3 sequences, over 10% seen once. The specimen was blood, either unsorted or a sorted T cell fraction (not recorded which). Receptors were obtained from a female donor with ankylosing spondylitis or in good health (not recorded which).

This clonotype occurred many times. V gene TRBV6-2 or TRBV6-3 combines with J gene TRBJ2-7; 8 positions agree with TRBD1. This CDR3 contains 12 residues. J was trimmed by 5 bases and V by 6 bases; bases with no gene match: 3. Per the germline V gene, CDR1 is MNHEY and CDR2 is SVGEGT. Here the CDR3 DNA reads TGTGCCAGCAGAGACAGGGGCCACGAGCAGTACTTC. Protein: CASRDRGHEQYF.

This clonotype was recorded at least ten times. The genes are TRBV4-3 and TRBJ1-6; tentative D call: TRBD1 (6 bases). CDR3 length: 15 residues. Germline loops: CDR1 LGHNA, CDR2 YSLEER. Deletions cut 2 bases from V and 9 bases from J, with 14 bases between. The CDR3 is CASSQFVQGTSPLHF. CDR3 nucleotides: TGCGCCAGCAGCCAATTTGTCCAGGGGACTTCACCCCTCCACTTT.

This clonotype was observed many times. The chain is built from TRBV20-1 and TRBJ1-2, with 7 bases lining up with TRBD1. There are 13 residues in the CDR3. Germline V gives CDR1 DFQATT, CDR2 SNEGSKA (reference sequence). Trimming took 6 bases from V and 10 from J; bases not matched to a gene: 14. This CDR3 reads CSAKQGGTALYTF. CDR3 DNA sequence: TGCAGTGCCAAACAAGGGGGGACAGCCCTCTACACCTTC.

This clonotype was seen many times. This sequence joins TRBV20-1 and TRBJ2-2; no clear D. The CDR3 is 15 amino acids. V was pared by 0 bases and J by 1 base, with 9 bases between. From germline, CDR1 is DFQATT and CDR2 SNEGSKA (reference sequence). CDR3 nucleotides: TGCAGTGCTAGAGAAGTCCCCGGGAACACCGGGGAGCTGTTTTTT. Residues: CSAREVPGNTGELFF.

This chain uses TRBV4-1 with TRBJ1-2; unclear D gene. Germline V gives CDR1 MGHRA, CDR2 YSYEKL. Between the trimmed V and J ends, which lost 0 bases and 2 bases, there was a span of 7 bases. This CDR3 is built from 14 residues. The CDR3 DNA reads as TGCGCCAGCAGCCAAGAAAAGGCGAACTATGGCTACACCTTC. It translates to CASSQEKANYGYTF.

This chain links TRBV5-1 with TRBJ2-5; the D gene is possibly TRBD2 (8 bases). The germline CDR1 and CDR2 sequences are SGHRS and YFSETQ. Trimming shortened V by 4 bases and J by 5 bases, and 21 bases separated the two germline ends. There are 16 residues in the CDR3. CDR3 in DNA: TGCGCCAGCAGCCCGGGGGGGGCGACAGGGAGGGAGACCCAGTACTTC. Encoded protein: CASSPGGATGRETQYF. Full variable domain (rest looked up from reference TRBV5-1 and TRBJ2-5): KAGVTQTPRYLIKTRGQQVTLSCSPISGHRSVSWYQQTPGQGLQFLFEYFSETQRNKGNFPGRFSGRQFSNSRSEMNVSTLELGDSALYLCASSPGGATGRETQYFGPGTRLLVL.

This clonotype came up many times. The J gene is TRBJ2-1, the V gene TRBV7-3; 11 bases align to TRBD2. Germline loops: CDR1 SGHTA, CDR2 FQGTGA. J lost 8 bases, V lost 4 bases, and 4 bases had no gene match. This CDR3 comprises 14 residues. The CDR3 sequence is CASSSTSGSDEQFF. In DNA form, the CDR3 reads TGTGCCAGCAGCTCCACTAGCGGGAGCGATGAGCAGTTCTTC.

In regard to this clonotype: Here the CDR3 omits its conserved ending phenylalanine or tryptophan, so a read error is the likely source. This rearrangement joins TRBV11-3 to TRBJ1-1; D perhaps matches TRBD1 (5 bases). This CDR3 is built from 14 residues. V gave up 0 bases and J gave up 4 bases, with 9 bases separating them. Per the germline V gene, CDR1 is SGHNT and CDR2 is YENEEA. The CDR3 here is CASSLDTGGTEAFS. CDR3 in DNA: TGTGCCAGCAGCTTAGATACGGGGGGCACTGAAGCTTTCTCT.

The J gene is TRBJ2-3, the V gene TRBV15, with 8 nucleotides matching TRBD1. The length of the CDR3 is 15 residues. Germline loops: CDR1 LNHNV, CDR2 YYDKDF (reference sequence). With 1 base clipped from V and 4 bases from J, the junction kept 4 bases outside the gene matches. The CDR3 here is CATSRAGQGSDTQYF. The CDR3, as DNA: TGTGCCACCAGCAGAGCAGGACAGGGTTCAGATACGCAGTATTTT.

This clonotype was observed a few times. The V gene is TRBV20-1, the J gene TRBJ2-5; no reliable D call. The CDR3 spans 13 residues. V lost 2 bases, J lost 5 bases, and 12 bases lay in between. Per germline, CDR1 DFQATT and CDR2 SNEGSKA (reference sequence). CDR3 residues: CSARSPVTETQYF. CDR3 DNA sequence: TGCAGTGCTAGATCACCAGTGACGGAGACCCAGTACTTC.

V gene TRBV24-1 combines with J gene TRBJ2-1; D is unclear. The V end was cut by 1 base, the J end by 5 bases, with 14 bases between. The germline V gene encodes CDR1 KGHDR and CDR2 SFDVKD. There are 16 residues in the CDR3. The CDR3 loop reads CATSDFGPKANNEQFF. DNA for the CDR3: TGTGCCACCAGTGATTTTGGACCAAAAGCTAACAATGAGCAGTTCTTC.

This clonotype was observed at least ten times. This chain links TRBV29-1 with TRBJ2-7; 9 positions agree with TRBD1. Germline lookup yields CDR1 SQVTM and CDR2 ANQGSEA. The CDR3 runs to 15 residues. V lost 0 bases and J lost 4; bases outside the gene matches: 7. The CDR3 is CSVEDGTGLRYEQYF. The CDR3 region has the DNA TGCAGCGTTGAAGATGGGACAGGGCTACGGTACGAGCAGTACTTC.

This clonotype was recorded a few times. V gene TRBV5-1 combines with J gene TRBJ1-1, with D possibly matching TRBD1 (5 bases). Germline V CDR1 and CDR2: SGHRS, YFSETQ. V was pared by 0 bases and J by 0 bases, with 12 bases between. The CDR3 is 16 amino acids. The CDR3 DNA sequence: TGCGCCAGCAGCTTGGCCCGGGCAGGGATGAACACTGAAGCTTTCTTT. Encoded protein: CASSLARAGMNTEAFF.

This clonotype showed up many times. This chain joins TRBV11-2 and TRBJ1-6; D is uncertain. The CDR3 covers 12 residues. Germline values: CDR1 SGHAT, CDR2 FQNNGV. V was shortened by 2 bases and J by 11 bases, with 7 bases between the two germline ends. This CDR3 reads CASSLSGPPLHF. The CDR3 coding sequence is TGTGCCAGCAGCTTATCCGGGCCACCCCTCCACTTT.

The chain couples TRBV5-1 to TRBJ1-6; D is possibly TRBD1 (6 bases). There are 13 residues in the CDR3. Trimming shortened V by 6 bases and J by 7 bases, and 11 bases separated the two germline ends. CDR1 is SGHRS and CDR2 is YFSETQ in the germline V gene. Here the CDR3 reads CASNHQGNSPLHF. CDR3 in DNA: TGCGCCAGCAACCATCAGGGGAATTCACCCCTCCACTTT.

This clonotype appeared many times. The chain recombines TRBV2 with TRBJ2-1, with D hard to call. The germline V and J ends were trimmed by 2 bases and 7 bases, with 9 bases remaining between them. Germline V gene lookup returns CDR1 SNHLY and CDR2 FYNNEI. The length of the CDR3 is 13 residues. Here the CDR3 reads CASSEWVGNEQFF. CDR3 DNA: TGTGCCAGCAGTGAATGGGTGGGTAATGAGCAGTTCTTC.

This CDR3 is CASSPGLGGELFF. The CDR3 DNA reads as TGTGCCAGCAGCCCGGGACTGGGCGGGGAGCTGTTTTTT. The chain couples TRBV11-3 to TRBJ2-2, with D maybe TRBD2 (6 bases). The germline V gene encodes CDR1 SGHNT and CDR2 YENEEA. The CDR3 loop spans 13 amino acids. Deletions cut 5 bases from V and 7 bases from J, with 11 bases between.

The chain uses TRBV12-3 or TRBV12-4 and TRBJ2-3; 11 nucleotides match TRBD2. The CDR3 sequence is 15 residues long. V trimming: 4 bases; J trimming: 4 bases; junction bases outside the gene matches: 4. This CDR3 reads CASSSYSGRADTQYF. CDR3 bases: TGTGCCAGCAGTTCGTATAGCGGGAGGGCAGATACGCAGTATTTT.

At least ten counts were recorded for this clonotype. This chain uses TRBV10-3 with TRBJ2-4, with D maybe TRBD1 (5 bases). The length of the CDR3 is 16 residues. The germline V and J ends were trimmed by 2 bases and 0 bases, with 11 bases remaining between them. CDR1 and CDR2 (germline): ENHRY, SYGVKD. The DNA for the CDR3 is TGTGCCATCAGTGAGGGCAGGGCGGTAGCCAAAAACATTCAGTACTTC. It codes for CAISEGRAVAKNIQYF.

The J gene is TRBJ2-3, the V gene TRBV6-6, with a weak D call TRBD1 (5 bases). Germline V gene data show CDR1 as MNHNY and CDR2 as SVGAGI (reference sequence). The CDR3 sequence is 14 residues long. V gave up 8 bases and J gave up 2 bases, with 14 bases separating them. The CDR3 DNA is TGTGCCAGCGGGGCGGCGGCGCTCACAGATACGCAGTATTTT. Protein product: CASGAAALTDTQYF.

This clonotype was counted at least ten times. The chain combines TRBV5-6 with TRBJ1-1; no reliable D call. Trimming removed 6 bases from V and 0 bases from J, with 15 bases in between. The CDR3 is 15 residues long. Per the germline V gene, CDR1 is SGHDT and CDR2 is YYEEEE. CDR3: CASKYLRVLNTEAFF. The CDR3 DNA follows: TGTGCCAGCAAATACCTCCGGGTTCTGAACACTGAAGCTTTCTTT.

The V and J genes are TRBV5-1 and TRBJ2-7; D unresolved. Germline assignment: CDR1 SGHRS and CDR2 YFSETQ. The ends were cut back, 5 bases at V and 3 bases at J, with 12 bases in the middle. CDR3 length: 13 amino acids. The CDR3 nucleotides are TGCGCCAGCAGTCGAGACGAGAACTACGAGCAGTACTTC. It specifies CASSRDENYEQYF. The full variable domain, its missing parts supplied by reference TRBV5-1 and TRBJ2-7, is KAGVTQTPRYLIKTRGQQVTLSCSPISGHRSVSWYQQTPGQGLQFLFEYFSETQRNKGNFPGRFSGRQFSNSRSEMNVSTLELGDSALYLCASSRDENYEQYFGPGTRLTVT.

A word on this clonotype: A much bigger clone sits one base away, suggesting this may be a read error. The chain uses TRBV7-2 and TRBJ2-7; D is uncertain. Trimming took 1 base from V and 0 from J, leaving 4 bases between them. The germline gives CDR1 SGHTA, CDR2 FQGNSA. This CDR3 spans 13 amino acids. The chain's CDR3 is CASSLGVSYEQYF. The CDR3 coding sequence is TGTGCCAGCAGCTTAGGCGTCTCCTACGAGCAGTACTTC.

This clonotype was seen repeatedly, ten times or more. This chain links TRBV6-4 with TRBJ1-2; D call uncertain. V gave up 0 bases and J gave up 8 bases, with 13 bases separating them. CDR3 length: 14 residues. Germline CDR1 and CDR2: MRHNA and SNTAGT. CDR3 region: CASSDSSWGGGYTF. The CDR3 DNA follows: TGTGCCAGCAGTGACTCCTCATGGGGTGGAGGCTACACCTTC.